This T cell receptor beta chain was sequenced during a study of vaccination effects on CD4 cells after COVID-19. Trimming cost V 6 bases and J 10 bases, with 10 bases left between them. The germline V gene encodes CDR1 SNHLY and CDR2 FYNNEI. The CDR3 runs to 12 residues. When nine to ten days of culture had elapsed, CD4+ T cells were isolated. In the cultures, half the medium was exchanged for IL-2 medium on days 3 and 7. Study findings and constraints: Marked clonal contraction was seen in infection- and vaccine-induced clones late after vaccination.

Method: immunoSEQ multiplex PCR; TCRdb's copy keeps in-frame clones and lacks some. This table has tens of thousands of clones, under 80% appearing once. As for this clone: Its antigen is still unknown.

This sample comprised CD4+ T cells from PBMCs cultured without peptide, obtained before COVID-19 vaccination. This receptor was identified in a human donor who had a prior SARS-CoV-2 infection. V usage is TRBV2 and J usage is TRBJ1-6, with D possibly being TRBD1 (5 bases). CDR3 sequence: CASRGRGSPLHF. CDR3 sequence (DNA): TGTGCCAGCAGGGGGCGGGGGTCACCCCTCCACTTT.